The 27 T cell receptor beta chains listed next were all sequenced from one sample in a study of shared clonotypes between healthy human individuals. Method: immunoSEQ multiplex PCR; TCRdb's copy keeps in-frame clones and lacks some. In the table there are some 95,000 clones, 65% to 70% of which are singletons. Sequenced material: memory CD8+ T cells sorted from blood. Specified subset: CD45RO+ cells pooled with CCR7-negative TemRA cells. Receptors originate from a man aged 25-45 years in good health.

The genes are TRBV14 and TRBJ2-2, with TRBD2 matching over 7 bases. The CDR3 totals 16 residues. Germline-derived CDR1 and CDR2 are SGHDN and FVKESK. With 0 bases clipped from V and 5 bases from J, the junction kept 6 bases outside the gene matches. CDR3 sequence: CASSQDAGVWTGELFF. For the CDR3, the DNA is TGTGCCAGCAGCCAAGATGCGGGAGTATGGACCGGGGAGCTGTTTTTT.

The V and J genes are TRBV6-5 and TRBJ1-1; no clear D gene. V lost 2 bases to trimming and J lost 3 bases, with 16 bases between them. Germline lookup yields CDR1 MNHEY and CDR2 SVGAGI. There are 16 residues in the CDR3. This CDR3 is CASSYRGWARDTEAFF. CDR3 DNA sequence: TGTGCCAGCAGTTACCGAGGTTGGGCTAGGGACACTGAAGCTTTCTTT.

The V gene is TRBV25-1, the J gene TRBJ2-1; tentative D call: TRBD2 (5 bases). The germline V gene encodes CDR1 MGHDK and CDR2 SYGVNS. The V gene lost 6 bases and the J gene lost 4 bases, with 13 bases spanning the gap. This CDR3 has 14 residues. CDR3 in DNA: TGTGCCAGCAGACCGGGAACCCAATACAATGAGCAGTTCTTC. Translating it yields CASRPGTQYNEQFF. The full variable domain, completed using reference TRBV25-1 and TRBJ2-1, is EADIYQTPRYLVIGTGKKITLECSQTMGHDKMYWYQQDPGMELHLIHYSYGVNSTEKGDLSSESTVSRIRTEHFPLTLESARPSHTSQYLCASRPGTQYNEQFFGPGTRLTVL.

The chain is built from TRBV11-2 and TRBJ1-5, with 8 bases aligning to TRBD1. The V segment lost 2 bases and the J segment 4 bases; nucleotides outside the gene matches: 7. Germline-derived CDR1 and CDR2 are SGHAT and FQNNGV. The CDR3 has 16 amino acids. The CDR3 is CASSLIGQGLNQPQHF. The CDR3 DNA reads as TGTGCCAGCAGCTTAATCGGACAGGGCTTGAATCAGCCCCAGCATTTT.

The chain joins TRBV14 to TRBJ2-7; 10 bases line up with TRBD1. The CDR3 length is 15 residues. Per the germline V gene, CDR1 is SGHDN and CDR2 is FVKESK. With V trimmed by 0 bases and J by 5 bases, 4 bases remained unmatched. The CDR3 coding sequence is TGTGCCAGCAGCCAAGAACGGGACAGGGGAAACGAGCAGTACTTC. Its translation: CASSQERDRGNEQYF. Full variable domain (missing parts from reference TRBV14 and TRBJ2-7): EAGVTQFPSHSVIEKGQTVTLRCDPISGHDNLYWYRRVMGKEIKFLLHFVKESKQDESGMPNNRFLAERTGGTYSTLKVQPAELEDSGVYFCASSQERDRGNEQYFGPGTRLTVT.

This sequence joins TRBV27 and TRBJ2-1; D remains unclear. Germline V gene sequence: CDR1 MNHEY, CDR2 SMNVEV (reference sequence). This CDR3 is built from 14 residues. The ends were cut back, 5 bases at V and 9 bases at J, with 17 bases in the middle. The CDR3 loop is CASSINLVSGEQFF. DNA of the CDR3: TGTGCCAGCAGTATAAACCTAGTTTCGGGTGAGCAGTTCTTC.

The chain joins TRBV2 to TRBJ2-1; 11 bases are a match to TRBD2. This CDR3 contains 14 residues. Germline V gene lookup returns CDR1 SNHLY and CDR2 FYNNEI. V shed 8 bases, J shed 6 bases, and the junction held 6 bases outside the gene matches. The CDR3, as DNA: TGTGCCAGCGTTGTAGCGGGAGGGCTCAATGAGCAGTTCTTC. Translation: CASVVAGGLNEQFF.

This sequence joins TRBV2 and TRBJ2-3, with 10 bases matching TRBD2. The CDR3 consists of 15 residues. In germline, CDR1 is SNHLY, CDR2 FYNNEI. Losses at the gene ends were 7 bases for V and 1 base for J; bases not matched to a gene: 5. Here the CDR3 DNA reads TGTGCCAGCATCTTACTAGCGGGGCGCACAGATACGCAGTATTTT. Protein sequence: CASILLAGRTDTQYF.

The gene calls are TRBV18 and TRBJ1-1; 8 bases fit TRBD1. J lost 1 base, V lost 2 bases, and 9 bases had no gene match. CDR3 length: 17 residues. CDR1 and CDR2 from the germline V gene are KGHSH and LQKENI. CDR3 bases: TGTGCCAGCTCACCAGGGACAGGCACAGATGGGAACACTGAAGCTTTCTTT. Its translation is CASSPGTGTDGNTEAFF.

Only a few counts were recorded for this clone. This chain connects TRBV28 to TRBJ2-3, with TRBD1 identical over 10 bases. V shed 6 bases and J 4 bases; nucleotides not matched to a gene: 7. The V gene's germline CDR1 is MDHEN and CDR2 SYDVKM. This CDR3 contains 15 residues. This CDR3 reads CASRYDRGLSDTQYF. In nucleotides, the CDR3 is TGTGCCAGCAGGTACGACAGGGGGCTCTCAGATACGCAGTATTTT.

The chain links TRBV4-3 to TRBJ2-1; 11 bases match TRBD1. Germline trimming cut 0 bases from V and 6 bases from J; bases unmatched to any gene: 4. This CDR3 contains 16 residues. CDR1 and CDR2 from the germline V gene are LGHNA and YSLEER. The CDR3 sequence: CASSQDGQGAFNEQFF. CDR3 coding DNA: TGCGCCAGCAGCCAAGATGGACAGGGGGCGTTCAATGAGCAGTTCTTC.

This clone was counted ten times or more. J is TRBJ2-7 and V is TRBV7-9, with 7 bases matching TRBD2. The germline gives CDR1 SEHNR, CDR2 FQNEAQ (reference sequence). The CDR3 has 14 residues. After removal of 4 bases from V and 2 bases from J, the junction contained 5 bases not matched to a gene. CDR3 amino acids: CASSSAGVTYEQYF. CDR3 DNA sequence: TGTGCCAGCAGCTCCGCGGGGGTAACCTACGAGCAGTACTTC.

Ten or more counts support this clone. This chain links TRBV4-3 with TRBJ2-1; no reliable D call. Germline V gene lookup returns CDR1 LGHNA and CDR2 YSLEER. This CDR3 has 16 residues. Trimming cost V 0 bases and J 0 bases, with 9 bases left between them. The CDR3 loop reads CASSQEGGSSYNEQFF. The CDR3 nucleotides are TGCGCCAGCAGCCAAGAGGGCGGTAGCTCCTACAATGAGCAGTTCTTC.

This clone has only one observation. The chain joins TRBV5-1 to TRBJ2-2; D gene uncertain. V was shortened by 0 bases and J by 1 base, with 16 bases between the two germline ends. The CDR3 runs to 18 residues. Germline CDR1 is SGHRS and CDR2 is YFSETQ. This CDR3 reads CASSLEGALPQNTGELFF. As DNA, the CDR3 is TGCGCCAGCAGCTTGGAAGGTGCACTGCCTCAGAACACCGGGGAGCTGTTTTTT.

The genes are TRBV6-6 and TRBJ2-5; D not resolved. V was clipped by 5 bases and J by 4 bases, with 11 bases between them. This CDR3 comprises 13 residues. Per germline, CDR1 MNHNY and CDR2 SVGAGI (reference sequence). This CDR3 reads CASSIYGPETQYF. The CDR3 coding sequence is TGTGCCAGCAGTATTTATGGTCCAGAGACCCAGTACTTC.

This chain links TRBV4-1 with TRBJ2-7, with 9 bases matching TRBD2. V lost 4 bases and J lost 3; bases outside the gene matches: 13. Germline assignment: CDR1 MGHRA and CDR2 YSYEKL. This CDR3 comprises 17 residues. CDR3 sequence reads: CASSPGPTSGGFYEQYF. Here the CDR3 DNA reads TGCGCCAGCAGCCCGGGCCCCACCAGCGGGGGGTTCTACGAGCAGTACTTC.

In DNA form, the CDR3 reads TGTGCCAGCAAACCCCAGGACACTCTCTATGGCTACACCTTC. The encoded protein is CASKPQDTLYGYTF. The genes are TRBV27 and TRBJ1-2; D perhaps matches TRBD1 (5 bases). Trimming removed 7 bases from V and 4 bases from J, with 16 bases in between. This CDR3 region has 14 residues. Germline CDR1 MNHEY, CDR2 SMNVEV (reference sequence).

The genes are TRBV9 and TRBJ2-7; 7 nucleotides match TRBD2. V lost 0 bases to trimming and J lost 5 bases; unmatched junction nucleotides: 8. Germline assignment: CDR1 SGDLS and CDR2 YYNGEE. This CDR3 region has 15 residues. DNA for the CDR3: TGTGCCAGCAGCGTAGGAGGCGGGAGTGTCCACGAGCAGTACTTC. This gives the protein CASSVGGGSVHEQYF.

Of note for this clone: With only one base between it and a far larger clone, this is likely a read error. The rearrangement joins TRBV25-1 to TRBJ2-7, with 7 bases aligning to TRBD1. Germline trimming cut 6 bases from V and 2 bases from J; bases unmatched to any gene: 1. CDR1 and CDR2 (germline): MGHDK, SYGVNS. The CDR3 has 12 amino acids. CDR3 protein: CASSGTAYEQYF. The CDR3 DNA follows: TGTGCCAGCAGCGGGACAGCCTACGAGCAGTACTTC.

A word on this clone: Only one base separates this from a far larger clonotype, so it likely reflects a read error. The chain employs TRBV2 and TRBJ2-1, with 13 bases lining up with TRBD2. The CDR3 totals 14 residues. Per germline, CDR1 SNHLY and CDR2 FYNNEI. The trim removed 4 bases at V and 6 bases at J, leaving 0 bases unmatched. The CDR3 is CASSGTSGSNEQFF. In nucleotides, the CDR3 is TGTGCCAGCAGTGGGACTAGCGGGAGCAATGAGCAGTTCTTC.

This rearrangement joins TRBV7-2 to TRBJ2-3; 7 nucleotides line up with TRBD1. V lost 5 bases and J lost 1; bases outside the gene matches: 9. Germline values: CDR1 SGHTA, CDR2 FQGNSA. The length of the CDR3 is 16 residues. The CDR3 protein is CASSPDRVSRTDTQYF. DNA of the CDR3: TGTGCCAGCAGCCCAGACAGGGTTTCTCGCACAGATACGCAGTATTTT. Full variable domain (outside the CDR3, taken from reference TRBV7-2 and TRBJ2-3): GAGVSQSPSNKVTEKGKDVELRCDPISGHTALYWYRQSLGQGLEFLIYFQGNSAPDKSGLPSDRFSAERTGGSVSTLTIQRTQQEDSAVYLCASSPDRVSRTDTQYFGPGTRLTVL.

CDR3 region: CASGGRGGYQPQHF. Here the CDR3 DNA reads TGTGCCAGCGGCGGCAGGGGAGGTTATCAGCCCCAGCATTTT. This rearrangement joins TRBV6-5 to TRBJ1-5; weak D call: TRBD1 (6 bases). CDR1 is MNHEY and CDR2 is SVGAGI in the germline V gene. V shed 8 bases and J shed 5 bases, with 16 bases lying between them. There are 14 residues in the CDR3.

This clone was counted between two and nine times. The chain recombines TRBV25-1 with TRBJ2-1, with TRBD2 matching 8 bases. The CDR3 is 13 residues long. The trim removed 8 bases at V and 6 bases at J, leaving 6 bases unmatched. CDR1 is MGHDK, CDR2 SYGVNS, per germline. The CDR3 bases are TGTGCCAGCCAACTTGGACTAGCCAATGAGCAGTTCTTC. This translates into CASQLGLANEQFF. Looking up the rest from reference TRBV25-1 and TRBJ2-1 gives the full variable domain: EADIYQTPRYLVIGTGKKITLECSQTMGHDKMYWYQQDPGMELHLIHYSYGVNSTEKGDLSSESTVSRIRTEHFPLTLESARPSHTSQYLCASQLGLANEQFFGPGTRLTVL.

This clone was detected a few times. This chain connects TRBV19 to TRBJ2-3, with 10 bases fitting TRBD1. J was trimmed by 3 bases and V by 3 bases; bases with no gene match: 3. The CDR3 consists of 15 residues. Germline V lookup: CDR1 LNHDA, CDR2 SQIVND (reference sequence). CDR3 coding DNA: TGTGCCAGTAGTATCGGACAGGGGGAGACAGATACGCAGTATTTT. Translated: CASSIGQGETDTQYF.

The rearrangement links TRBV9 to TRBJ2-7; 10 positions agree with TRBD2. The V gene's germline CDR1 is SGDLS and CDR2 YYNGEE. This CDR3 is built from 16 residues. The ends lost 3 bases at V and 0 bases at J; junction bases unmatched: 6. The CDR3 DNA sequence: TGTGCCAGCAGCGAATCCGGGACTAGCGTCTCCTACGAGCAGTACTTC. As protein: CASSESGTSVSYEQYF.

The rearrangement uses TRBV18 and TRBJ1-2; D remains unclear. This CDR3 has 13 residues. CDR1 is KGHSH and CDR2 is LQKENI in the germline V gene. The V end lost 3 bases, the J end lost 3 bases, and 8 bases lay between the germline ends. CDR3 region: CASSPGQDYGYTF. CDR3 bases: TGTGCCAGCTCACCCGGGCAGGACTATGGCTACACCTTC.

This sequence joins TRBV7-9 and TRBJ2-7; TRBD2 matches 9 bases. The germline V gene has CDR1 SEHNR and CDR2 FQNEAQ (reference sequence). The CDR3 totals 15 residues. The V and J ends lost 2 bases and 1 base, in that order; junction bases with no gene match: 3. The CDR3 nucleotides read TGTGCCAGCAGCTTACCAGGACTAGCGTCCTACGAGCAGTACTTC. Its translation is CASSLPGLASYEQYF.